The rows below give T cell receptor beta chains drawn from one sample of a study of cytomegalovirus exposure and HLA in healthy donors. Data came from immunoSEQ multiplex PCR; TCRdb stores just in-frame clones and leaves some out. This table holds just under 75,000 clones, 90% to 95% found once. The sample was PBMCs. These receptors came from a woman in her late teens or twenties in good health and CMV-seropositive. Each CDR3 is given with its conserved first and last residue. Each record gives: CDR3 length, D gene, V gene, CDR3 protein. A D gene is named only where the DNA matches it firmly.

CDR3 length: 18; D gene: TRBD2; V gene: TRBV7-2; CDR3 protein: CASSLGYRTSGRNGTQYF
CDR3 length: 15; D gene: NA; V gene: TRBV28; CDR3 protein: CASKLLADSTDTQYF
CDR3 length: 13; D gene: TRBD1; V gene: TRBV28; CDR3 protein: CASSFTGATEAFF
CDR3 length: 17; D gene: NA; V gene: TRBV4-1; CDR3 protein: CASSQQVSGGSNYGYTF
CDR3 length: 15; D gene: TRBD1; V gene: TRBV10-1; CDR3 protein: CASSETGQGFYEQYF
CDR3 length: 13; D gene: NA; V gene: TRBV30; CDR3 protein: CAWSATANQPQHF
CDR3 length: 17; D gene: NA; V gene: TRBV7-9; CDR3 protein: CASSPPFASRQADGYTF
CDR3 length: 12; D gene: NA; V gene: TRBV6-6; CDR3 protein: CASSYSTGEQYF
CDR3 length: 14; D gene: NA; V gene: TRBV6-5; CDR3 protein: CASVGGRSNYGYTF
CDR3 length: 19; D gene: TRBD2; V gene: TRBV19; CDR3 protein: CASRSLRGRTHSGANVLTF
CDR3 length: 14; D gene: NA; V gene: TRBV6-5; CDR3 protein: CASRPRGRSYEQYF
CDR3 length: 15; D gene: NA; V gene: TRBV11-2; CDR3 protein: CASSLGRVPTGELFF
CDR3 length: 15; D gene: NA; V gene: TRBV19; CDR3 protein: CASSIGGAGGNEQFF
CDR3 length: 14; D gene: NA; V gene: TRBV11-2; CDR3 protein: CATELRRMNTEAFF
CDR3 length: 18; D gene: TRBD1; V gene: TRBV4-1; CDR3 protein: CASSQTHETGGQRETQYF
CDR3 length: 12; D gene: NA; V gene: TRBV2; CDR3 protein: CASSELEETQYF
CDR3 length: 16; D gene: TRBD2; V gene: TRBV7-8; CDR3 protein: CASSRGERGRTDTQYF
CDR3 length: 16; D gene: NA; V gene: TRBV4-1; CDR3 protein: CASSQDELAGSYEQYF
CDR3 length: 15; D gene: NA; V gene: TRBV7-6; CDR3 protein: CASSLEHSSNQPQHF
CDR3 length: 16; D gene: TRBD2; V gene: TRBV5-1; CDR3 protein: CASSWAGGQGGNEQFF
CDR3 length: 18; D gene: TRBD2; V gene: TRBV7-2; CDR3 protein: CASSPGLAGYPGANVLTF
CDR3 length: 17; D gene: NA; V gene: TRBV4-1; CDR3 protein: CASSQDPGNPFGNEQFF
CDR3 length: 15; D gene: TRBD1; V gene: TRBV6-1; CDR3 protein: CASSARQGANYGYTF
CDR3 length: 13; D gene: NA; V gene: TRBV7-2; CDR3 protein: CASSASRDTEAFF
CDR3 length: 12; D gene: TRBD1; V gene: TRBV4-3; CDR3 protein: CASSHHRGEQYF
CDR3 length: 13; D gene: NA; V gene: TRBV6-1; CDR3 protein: CASKKQVQETQYF
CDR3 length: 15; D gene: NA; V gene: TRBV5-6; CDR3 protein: CASSFLSGVLSGQYF
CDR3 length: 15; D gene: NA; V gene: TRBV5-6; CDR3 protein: CASSPGRGSTYEQYF
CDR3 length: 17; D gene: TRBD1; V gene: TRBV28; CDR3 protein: CASTLQQGSSYNSPLHF
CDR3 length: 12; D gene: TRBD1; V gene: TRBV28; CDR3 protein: CASGTGETPLHF
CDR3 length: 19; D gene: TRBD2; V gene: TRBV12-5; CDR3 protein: CASGLTLKASGSSYNEQFF
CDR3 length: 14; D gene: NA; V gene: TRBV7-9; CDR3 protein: CASSSGGTSYEQYF
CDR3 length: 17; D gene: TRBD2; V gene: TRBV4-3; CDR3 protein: CASSLKGIAGGGNEQFF
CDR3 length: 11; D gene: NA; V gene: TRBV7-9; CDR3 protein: CASSLTDTQYF
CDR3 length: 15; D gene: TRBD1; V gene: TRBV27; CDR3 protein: CASSPGTGVIYGYTF
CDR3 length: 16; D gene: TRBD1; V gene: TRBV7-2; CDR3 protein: CASSHGQGAFNSPLHF
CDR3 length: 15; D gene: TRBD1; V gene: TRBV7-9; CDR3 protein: CASSPGTGQTETQYF
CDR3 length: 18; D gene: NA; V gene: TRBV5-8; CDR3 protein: CASSHFLTGTLTYNEQFF
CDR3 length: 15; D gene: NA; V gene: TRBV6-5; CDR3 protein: CASSYGANWNTEAFF
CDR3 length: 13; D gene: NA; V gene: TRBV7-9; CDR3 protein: CASSLIGSTEAFF
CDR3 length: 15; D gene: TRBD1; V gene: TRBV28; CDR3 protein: CASSSPGTGLYEQYF
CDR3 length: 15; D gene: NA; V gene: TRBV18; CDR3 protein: CASSPEKGVLDEQFF
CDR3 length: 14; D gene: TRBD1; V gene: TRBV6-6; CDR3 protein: CASRRTGTNYGYTF
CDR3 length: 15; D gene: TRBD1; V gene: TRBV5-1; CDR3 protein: CASSWTGAVNTEAFF
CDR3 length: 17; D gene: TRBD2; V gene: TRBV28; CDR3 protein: CASSLFSSGGALDTQYF
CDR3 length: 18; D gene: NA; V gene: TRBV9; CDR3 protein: CASSVTAGEGFRGNGYTF
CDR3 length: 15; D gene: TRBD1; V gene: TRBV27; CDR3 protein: CASSMKTGLGSPLHF
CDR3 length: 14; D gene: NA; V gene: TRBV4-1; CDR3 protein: CASARVFGTDTQYF
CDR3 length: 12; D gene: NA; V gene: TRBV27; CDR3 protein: CASSLPGSPLHF
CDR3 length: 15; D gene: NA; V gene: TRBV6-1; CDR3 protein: CASSVEEGTNYGYTF
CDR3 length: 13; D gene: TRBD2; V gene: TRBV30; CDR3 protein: CAYTSGITDTQYF